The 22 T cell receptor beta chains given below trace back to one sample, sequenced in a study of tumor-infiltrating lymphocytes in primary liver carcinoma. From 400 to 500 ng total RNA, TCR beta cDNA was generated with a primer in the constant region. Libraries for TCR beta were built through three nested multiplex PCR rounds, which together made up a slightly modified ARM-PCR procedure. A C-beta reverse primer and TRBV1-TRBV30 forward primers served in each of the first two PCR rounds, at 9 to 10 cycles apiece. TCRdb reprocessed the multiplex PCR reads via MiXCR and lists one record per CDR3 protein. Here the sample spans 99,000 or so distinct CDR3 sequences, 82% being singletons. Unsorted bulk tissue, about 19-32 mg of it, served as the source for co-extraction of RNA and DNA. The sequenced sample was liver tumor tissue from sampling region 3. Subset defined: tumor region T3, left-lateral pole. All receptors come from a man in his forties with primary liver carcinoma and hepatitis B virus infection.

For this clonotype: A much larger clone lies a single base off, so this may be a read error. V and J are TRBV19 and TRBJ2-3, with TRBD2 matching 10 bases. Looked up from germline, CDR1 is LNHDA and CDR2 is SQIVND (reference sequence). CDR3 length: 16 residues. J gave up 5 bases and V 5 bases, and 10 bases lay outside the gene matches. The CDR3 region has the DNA TGTGCCAGTAGTCGGCCTAGCGGGAGTAAAATAGATACGCAGTATTTT. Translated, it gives CASSRPSGSKIDTQYF.

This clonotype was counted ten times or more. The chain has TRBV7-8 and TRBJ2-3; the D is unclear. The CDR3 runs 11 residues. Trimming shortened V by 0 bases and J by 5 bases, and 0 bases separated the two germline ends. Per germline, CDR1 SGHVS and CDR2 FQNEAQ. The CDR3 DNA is TGTGCCAGCAGCTTAGCAGATACGCAGTATTTT. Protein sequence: CASSLADTQYF.

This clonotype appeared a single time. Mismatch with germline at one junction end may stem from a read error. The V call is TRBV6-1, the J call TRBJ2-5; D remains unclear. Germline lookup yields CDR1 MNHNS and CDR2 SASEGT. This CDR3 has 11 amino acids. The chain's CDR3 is CANSELPTQYF. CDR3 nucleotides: TGTGCCAACAGTGAGTTACCGACCCAGTACTTC.

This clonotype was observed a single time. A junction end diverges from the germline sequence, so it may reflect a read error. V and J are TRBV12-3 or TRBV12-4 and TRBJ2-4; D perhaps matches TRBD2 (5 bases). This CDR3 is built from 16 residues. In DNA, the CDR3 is TGTGCCAGCAGTTTAGACGGTATGAGGGCCAAAAATATTCAGTACTTC. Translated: CASSLDGMRAKNIQYF.

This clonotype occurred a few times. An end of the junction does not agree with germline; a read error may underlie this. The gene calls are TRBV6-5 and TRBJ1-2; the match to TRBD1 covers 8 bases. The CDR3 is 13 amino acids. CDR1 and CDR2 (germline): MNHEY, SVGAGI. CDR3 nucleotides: TGTGCTAGCAGGACAGGGATTAACTGTGGCTACACCTTC. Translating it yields CASRTGINCGYTF.

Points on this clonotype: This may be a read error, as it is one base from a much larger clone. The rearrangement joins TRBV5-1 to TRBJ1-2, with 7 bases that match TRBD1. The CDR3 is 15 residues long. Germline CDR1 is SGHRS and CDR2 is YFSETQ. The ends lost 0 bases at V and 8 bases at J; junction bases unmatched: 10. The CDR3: CASSLDPGRGTGYTF. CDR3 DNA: TGCGCCAGCAGCTTGGACCCAGGCAGGGGGACCGGCTACACCTTC.

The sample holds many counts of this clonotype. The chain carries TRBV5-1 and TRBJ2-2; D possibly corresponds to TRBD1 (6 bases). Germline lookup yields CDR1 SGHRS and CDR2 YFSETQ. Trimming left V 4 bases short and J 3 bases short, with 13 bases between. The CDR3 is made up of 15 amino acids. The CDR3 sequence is CASSHGTPHTGELFF. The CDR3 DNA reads TGCGCCAGCAGCCACGGGACACCCCACACCGGGGAGCTGTTTTTT. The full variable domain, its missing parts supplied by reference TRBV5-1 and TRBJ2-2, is KAGVTQTPRYLIKTRGQQVTLSCSPISGHRSVSWYQQTPGQGLQFLFEYFSETQRNKGNFPGRFSGRQFSNSRSEMNVSTLELGDSALYLCASSHGTPHTGELFFGEGSRLTVL.

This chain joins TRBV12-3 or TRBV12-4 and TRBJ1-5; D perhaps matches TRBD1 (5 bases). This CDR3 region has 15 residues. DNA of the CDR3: TGTACCAACAGGCCGGGGACCGCTAGCAATCAGCCCCAGCATTTT. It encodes CTNRPGTASNQPQHF.

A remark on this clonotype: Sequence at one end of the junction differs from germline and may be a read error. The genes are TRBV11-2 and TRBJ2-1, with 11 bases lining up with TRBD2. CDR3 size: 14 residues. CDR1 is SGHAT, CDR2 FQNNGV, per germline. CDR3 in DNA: TGTGCCAGCAACTTAACTAGCGGGAGCCATGAGCAGTTCTTT. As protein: CASNLTSGSHEQFF.

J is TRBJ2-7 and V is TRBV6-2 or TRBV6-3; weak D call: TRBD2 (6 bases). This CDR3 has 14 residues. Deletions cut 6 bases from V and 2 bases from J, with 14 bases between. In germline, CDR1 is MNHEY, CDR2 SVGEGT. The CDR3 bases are TGTGCCAGCAGACTTGCGGGATTGACCTACGAGCAGTACTTC. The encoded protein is CASRLAGLTYEQYF.

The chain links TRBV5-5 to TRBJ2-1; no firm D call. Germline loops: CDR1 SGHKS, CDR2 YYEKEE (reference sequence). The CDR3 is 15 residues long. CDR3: CVSSLGLGTVNEQFF. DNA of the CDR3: TGTGTTAGCAGTTTGGGTCTAGGTACGGTCAATGAGCAGTTCTTC.

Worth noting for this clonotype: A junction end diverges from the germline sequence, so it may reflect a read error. The CDR3 region has the DNA TGTGCCAGCACACGGACGGGGTTGGTATCGGGAGGGCCGTCAGAGAGCCAGTACTTC. It encodes CASTRTGLVSGGPSESQYF. V gene TRBV6-5 combines with J gene TRBJ2-5; TRBD2 aligns across 8 bases. Per germline, CDR1 MNHEY and CDR2 SVGAGI. The CDR3 runs to 19 residues.

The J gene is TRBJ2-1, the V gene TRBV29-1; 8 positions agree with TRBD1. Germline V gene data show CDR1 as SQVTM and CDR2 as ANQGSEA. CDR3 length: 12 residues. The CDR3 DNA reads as TGCAGTTCAGAACAGGGGGTGTGTGAACAGTTCTTC. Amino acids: CSSEQGVCEQFF.

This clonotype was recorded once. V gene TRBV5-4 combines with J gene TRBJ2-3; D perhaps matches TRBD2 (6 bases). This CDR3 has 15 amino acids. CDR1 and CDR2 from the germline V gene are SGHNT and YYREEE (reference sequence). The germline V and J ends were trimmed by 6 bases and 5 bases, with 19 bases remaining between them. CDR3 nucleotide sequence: TGTGCCAGCATGGTAGTGGGACTTCGCGGAGATACGCAGTATTTT. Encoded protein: CASMVVGLRGDTQYF.

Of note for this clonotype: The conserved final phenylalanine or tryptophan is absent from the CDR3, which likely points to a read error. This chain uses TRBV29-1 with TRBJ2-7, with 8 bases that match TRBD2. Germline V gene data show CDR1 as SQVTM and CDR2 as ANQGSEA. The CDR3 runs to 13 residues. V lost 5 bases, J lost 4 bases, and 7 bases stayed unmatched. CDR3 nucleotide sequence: TGCAGCGTTCATCGACGGGGGGGGTACGAGCAGTACCTC. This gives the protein CSVHRRGGYEQYL.

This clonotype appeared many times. CDR3 in DNA: TGCGCCAGCAGCTTGCCAGACCCCTCTGGAAACACCATATATTTT. Its translation is CASSLPDPSGNTIYF. The chain recombines TRBV5-1 with TRBJ1-3; D gene ambiguous. Trimming removed 1 base at V and 0 bases at J, with 8 bases between. CDR1 is SGHRS and CDR2 is YFSETQ in the germline V gene. This CDR3 is built from 15 residues.

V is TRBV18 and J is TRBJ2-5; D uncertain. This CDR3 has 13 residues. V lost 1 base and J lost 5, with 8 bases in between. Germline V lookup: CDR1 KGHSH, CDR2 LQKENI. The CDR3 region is CASSPQTAETQYF. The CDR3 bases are TGTGCCAGCTCACCACAAACAGCCGAGACCCAGTACTTC.

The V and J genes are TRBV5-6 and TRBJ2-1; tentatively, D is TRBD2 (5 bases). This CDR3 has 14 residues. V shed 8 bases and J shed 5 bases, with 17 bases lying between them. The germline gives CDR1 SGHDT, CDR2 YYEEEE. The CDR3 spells CARSGAGADNEQFF. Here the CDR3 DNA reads TGTGCCAGGAGCGGCGCAGGAGCGGACAATGAGCAGTTCTTC.

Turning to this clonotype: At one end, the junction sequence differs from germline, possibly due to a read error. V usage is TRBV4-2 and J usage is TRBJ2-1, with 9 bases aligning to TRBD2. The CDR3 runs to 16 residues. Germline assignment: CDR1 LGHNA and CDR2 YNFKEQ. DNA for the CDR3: TGTGTCAGCAGCCAAGAGGAGGCGGGAGGGTACAATAAGCAGTTCTTC. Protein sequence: CVSSQEEAGGYNKQFF.

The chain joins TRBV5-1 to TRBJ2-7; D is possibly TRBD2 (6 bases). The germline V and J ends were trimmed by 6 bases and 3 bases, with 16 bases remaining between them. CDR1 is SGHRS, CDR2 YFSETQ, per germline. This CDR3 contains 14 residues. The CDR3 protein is CASNLERGLYEQYF. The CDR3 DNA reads TGCGCCAGCAATTTGGAACGGGGACTCTACGAGCAGTACTTC.

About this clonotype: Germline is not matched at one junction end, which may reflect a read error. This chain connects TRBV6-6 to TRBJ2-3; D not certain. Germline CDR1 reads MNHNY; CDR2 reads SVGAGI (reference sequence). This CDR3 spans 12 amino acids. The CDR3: CASSPTADTQYF. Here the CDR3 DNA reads TGTGCTAGCAGTCCCACGGCAGATACGCAGTATTTT.

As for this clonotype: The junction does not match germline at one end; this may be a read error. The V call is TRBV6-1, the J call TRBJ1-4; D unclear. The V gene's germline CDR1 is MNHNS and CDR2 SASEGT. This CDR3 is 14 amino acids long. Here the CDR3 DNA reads TGTGCCAGCGCTATAGGTACAGCTAATGAAAAACTGTTCTTT. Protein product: CASAIGTANEKLFF.